These 20 T cell receptor beta chains share one sample of origin, sequenced in a study of shared clonotypes between healthy human individuals. The assay was immunoSEQ multiplex PCR, and TCRdb's table has in-frame clones only and misses some. The sample carries some 490,000 clones, over 70% recorded once. The specimen was PBMCs. These receptor sequences come from a woman in her forties in good health. Some clones in this sample may be carry-over from other donors' samples.

This clone was seen at least ten times. The same CDR3 can be traced to other DNA sequences in this sample. V gene TRBV7-9 combines with J gene TRBJ2-3; TRBD2 aligns across 7 bases. This CDR3 is built from 13 residues. V lost 8 bases and J lost 2; bases outside the gene matches: 4. Germline assignment: CDR1 SEHNR and CDR2 FQNEAQ (reference sequence). Here the CDR3 reads CASRREDTDTQYF. CDR3 sequence (DNA): TGTGCCAGCCGCCGGGAGGACACAGATACGCAGTATTTT.

The chain joins TRBV7-2 to TRBJ2-2; 7 nucleotides align to TRBD1. Germline CDR1 and CDR2: SGHTA and FQGNSA. The trim removed 2 bases at V and 5 bases at J, leaving 8 bases unmatched. CDR3 length equals 16 residues. CDR3 sequence: CASSLTTGADTGELFF. CDR3 nucleotide sequence: TGTGCCAGCAGCTTAACAACAGGGGCAGATACCGGGGAGCTGTTTTTT. The entire variable domain, with the rest obtained from reference TRBV7-2 and TRBJ2-2, is as follows: GAGVSQSPSNKVTEKGKDVELRCDPISGHTALYWYRQSLGQGLEFLIYFQGNSAPDKSGLPSDRFSAERTGGSVSTLTIQRTQQEDSAVYLCASSLTTGADTGELFFGEGSRLTVL.

The chain combines TRBV7-9 with TRBJ2-5; TRBD1 matches 8 bases. With the DNA end fitting TRBJ2-7 better, the J assignment may be wrong. Germline CDR1 reads SEHNR; CDR2 reads FQNEAQ (reference sequence). The CDR3 consists of 14 residues. The CDR3 protein is CASSFYRGTYEQYF. The CDR3 nucleotides are TGTGCCAGCAGCTTTTACAGGGGGACCTACGAGCAGTACTTC.

V gene TRBV7-7 combines with J gene TRBJ1-1; D is unresolved. Germline loops: CDR1 SSHAT, CDR2 FNYEAQ (reference sequence). V gave up 6 bases and J gave up 3 bases, with 23 bases separating them. This CDR3 is built from 17 residues. The CDR3 here is CASRVVEGRSADTEAFF. CDR3 in DNA: TGTGCCAGCAGAGTGGTGGAGGGTCGCTCCGCAGACACTGAAGCTTTCTTT. The full variable domain, with the rest looked up from reference TRBV7-7 and TRBJ1-1, is GAGVSQSPRYKVTKRGQDVTLRCDPISSHATLYWYQQALGQGPEFLTYFNYEAQPDKSGLPSDRFSAERPEGSISTLTIQRTEQRDSAMYRCASRVVEGRSADTEAFFGQGTRLTVV.

As regards this clone: This is likely an artifact of a read error, given a far larger clone one base away. The same CDR3 also results from other DNA sequences found in this sample. V gene TRBV5-1 combines with J gene TRBJ2-5; D is perhaps TRBD1 or TRBD2 (5 bases each). CDR3 size: 12 residues. The V and J ends lost 5 bases and 11 bases respectively, with 16 bases between them. The germline V gene has CDR1 SGHRS and CDR2 YFSETQ. The CDR3, as DNA: TGCGCCAGCAGTTCGCAGGGATGGGGGCAGTACTTC. Translating gives CASSSQGWGQYF.

As concerns this clone: A far larger clone is off by one base, so a read error is likely. This sample also contains other DNA sequences that code for the same CDR3. The chain has TRBV30 and TRBJ1-4; D remains unclear. The V gene's germline CDR1 is GTSNPN and CDR2 SVGIG (reference sequence). CDR3 length: 13 residues. The CDR3 DNA follows: TGTGCCTGGGGTGTAAACAGCAACGAAAAACTGTTTTTT. This codes for CAWGVNSNEKLFF. The variable domain in full, completed from reference TRBV30 and TRBJ1-4, reads SQTIHQWPATLVQPVGSPLSLECTVEGTSNPNLYWYRQAAGRGLQLLFYSVGIGQISSEVPQNLSASRPQDRQFILSSKKLLLSDSGFYLCAWGVNSNEKLFFGSGTQLSVL.

The chain couples TRBV2 to TRBJ2-7; a possible D gene is TRBD2 (5 bases). CDR3 length equals 14 residues. V was trimmed by 6 bases and J by 0 bases, leaving 12 bases between them. Germline loops: CDR1 SNHLY, CDR2 FYNNEI. In nucleotides, the CDR3 is TGTGCCAGCAGACTACGGGAAAACTCCTACGAGCAGTACTTC. The encoded protein is CASRLRENSYEQYF.

About this clone itself: A far bigger clonotype differs at one base, so this is likely a read error. The rearrangement joins TRBV18 to TRBJ2-5; TRBD1 is a possible D gene (5 bases). The CDR3 has 13 residues. Germline V gives CDR1 KGHSH, CDR2 LQKENI. The CDR3: CASSAQAQEAQYF. The CDR3 DNA follows: TGTGCCAGCTCAGCACAGGCCCAAGAGGCCCAGTACTTC.

This clone has just one count. A single base is all that separates this from a far larger clone, so a read error is likely. The same CDR3 arises from other DNA sequences in this sample as well. The chain links TRBV10-1 to TRBJ2-7; 7 bases align to TRBD2. Germline CDR1 is WNHNN and CDR2 is SYGVQD (reference sequence). The CDR3 is 13 residues long. V lost 6 bases to trimming and J lost 7 bases; unmatched junction nucleotides: 9. The CDR3 sequence is CASSGREYSEQYF. CDR3 bases: TGCGCCAGCAGCGGGCGGGAGTACTCTGAGCAGTACTTC.

This clone has at least ten counts. Since a much larger clone is just one base distant, this may be a read error. Additional DNA sequences in this sample encode the identical CDR3. The V call is TRBV30, the J call TRBJ1-1; D ambiguous. CDR3 length: 15 amino acids. Germline values: CDR1 GTSNPN, CDR2 SVGIG (reference sequence). Between the trimmed V and J ends, which lost 4 bases and 1 base, there was a span of 16 bases. For the CDR3, the DNA is TGTGCCTGGACCCCGAAGGAAGGCAGGAACACTGAAGCTTTCTTT. This gives the protein CAWTPKEGRNTEAFF.

A word on this clone: This probably arose from a read error, given a far larger clone one base away. The chain has TRBV5-1 and TRBJ2-5; D uncertain. Looked up from germline, CDR1 is SGHRS and CDR2 is YFSETQ. Trimming removed 0 bases from V and 5 bases from J, with 5 bases in between. The CDR3 contains 12 residues. The CDR3 here is CASSLAVETQYF. The CDR3 nucleotides are TGCGCCAGCAGCTTGGCCGTGGAGACCCAGTACTTC.

The J gene is TRBJ2-5, the V gene TRBV9, with D perhaps given as TRBD1 or TRBD2 (5 bases each). The V and J ends lost 0 bases and 3 bases respectively, with 18 bases between them. This CDR3 comprises 17 residues. Germline CDR1 reads SGDLS; CDR2 reads YYNGEE. Here the CDR3 DNA reads TGTGCCAGCAGCGTAGCTACTTTTGGGGGATTCGAAGAGACCCAGTACTTC. Translating gives CASSVATFGGFEETQYF.

The chain joins TRBV7-2 to TRBJ1-5; 10 bases are a match to TRBD1. Germline trimming cut 5 bases from V and 4 bases from J; bases unmatched to any gene: 5. This CDR3 is built from 15 residues. Germline V CDR1 and CDR2: SGHTA, FQGNSA. The CDR3 nucleotides read TGTGCCAGCAGCCGGGACAGGGGCCCTAATCAGCCCCAGCATTTT. Encoded protein: CASSRDRGPNQPQHF. The entire variable domain, with the rest obtained from reference TRBV7-2 and TRBJ1-5, is as follows: GAGVSQSPSNKVTEKGKDVELRCDPISGHTALYWYRQSLGQGLEFLIYFQGNSAPDKSGLPSDRFSAERTGGSVSTLTIQRTQQEDSAVYLCASSRDRGPNQPQHFGDGTRLSIL.

Turning to this clone: This likely came from a read error, as a far larger clone is one base away. The chain employs TRBV6-5 and TRBJ2-5, with 8 nucleotides matching TRBD1. Germline V gene lookup returns CDR1 MNHEY and CDR2 SVGAGI. After removal of 5 bases from V and 5 bases from J, the junction contained 7 bases not matched to a gene. The CDR3 covers 14 residues. CDR3 in DNA: TGTGCCAGCAGTCCCGTGACAGGGGTCGAGACCCAGTACTTC. Protein sequence: CASSPVTGVETQYF.

The chain couples TRBV21-1 to TRBJ1-4; the table's D call, TRBD1, was not checked against the DNA. TRBV21-1 is an annotated pseudogene. The CDR3 spans 15 residues. The CDR3 reads CASSNRDRFNEKLFF. CDR3 bases: TGTGCCAGCAGCAACCGGGACAGGTTTAATGAAAAACTGTTTTTT.

This chain uses TRBV29-1 with TRBJ2-1; 14 nucleotides align to TRBD2. CDR1 and CDR2 from the germline V gene are SQVTM and ANQGSEA. The junction had 1 base not matched to a gene; V was cut back by 3 bases and J by 9 bases. The CDR3 has 13 amino acids. CDR3 sequence (DNA): TGCAGCGTTGAGGGACTAGCGGGAGTTGAGCAGTTCTTC. It translates to CSVEGLAGVEQFF.

Comments on this clone: The junction differs from germline at one of its ends, possibly a read error. The rearrangement uses TRBV7-7 and TRBJ1-1; no clear D. The germline gives CDR1 SSHAT, CDR2 FNYEAQ (reference sequence). This CDR3 is 15 amino acids long. CDR3 sequence (DNA): TGTGCTAGCAGCCGAATAACACCAATGAACACTGAAGCTTTCTTT. This encodes CASSRITPMNTEAFF.

The V call is TRBV28, the J call TRBJ2-7, with a tentative D call TRBD2 (6 bases). The CDR3 consists of 15 residues. The germline V gene has CDR1 MDHEN and CDR2 SYDVKM. With 10 bases removed from V and 0 bases from J, the gap between germline ends came to 19 bases. For the CDR3, the DNA is TGTGCCACCCTGGAGGGGCCAAAAAGCTCCTACGAGCAGTACTTC. Its protein product is CATLEGPKSSYEQYF.

As concerns this clone: A far larger clone is only one base removed, so a read error is likely. The rearrangement links TRBV18 to TRBJ1-5, with D unresolved. The CDR3 extends over 11 amino acids. Germline-derived CDR1 and CDR2 are KGHSH and LQKENI. The CDR3 reads CASSPIQLQHF. In DNA, the CDR3 is TGTGCCAGCTCACCGATTCAGCTCCAGCATTTT. Full variable domain (missing parts from reference TRBV18 and TRBJ1-5): NAGVMQNPRHLVRRRGQEARLRCSPMKGHSHVYWYRQLPEEGLKFMVYLQKENIIDESGMPKERFSAEFPKEGPSILRIQQVVRGDSAAYFCASSPIQLQHFGDGTRLSIL.

This clone was found many times. Other DNA sequences in this specimen translate into the identical CDR3. This chain joins TRBV5-1 and TRBJ1-4; no clear D gene. V was trimmed by 0 bases and J by 5 bases, leaving 8 bases between them. The CDR3 contains 14 residues. Looked up from germline, CDR1 is SGHRS and CDR2 is YFSETQ. DNA of the CDR3: TGCGCCAGCAGCTTGGCGGGCCAGAATGAAAAACTGTTTTTT. Its translation: CASSLAGQNEKLFF.